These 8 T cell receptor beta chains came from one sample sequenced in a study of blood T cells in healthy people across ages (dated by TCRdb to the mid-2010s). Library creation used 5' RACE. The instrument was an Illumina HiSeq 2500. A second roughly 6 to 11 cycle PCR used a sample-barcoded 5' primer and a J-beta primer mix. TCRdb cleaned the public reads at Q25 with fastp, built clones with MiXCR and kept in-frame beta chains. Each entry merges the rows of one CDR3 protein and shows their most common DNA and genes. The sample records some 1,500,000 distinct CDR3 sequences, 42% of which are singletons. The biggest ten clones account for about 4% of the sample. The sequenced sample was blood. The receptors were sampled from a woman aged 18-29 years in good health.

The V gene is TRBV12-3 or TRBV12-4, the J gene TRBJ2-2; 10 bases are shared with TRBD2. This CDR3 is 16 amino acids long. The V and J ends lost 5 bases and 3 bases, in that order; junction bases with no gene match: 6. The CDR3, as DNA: TGTGCCAGCAGTCCCCCTAGCGGGAGTGACACCGGGGAGCTGTTTTTT. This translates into CASSPPSGSDTGELFF.

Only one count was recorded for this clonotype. For the CDR3, the DNA is TGCGCCAGCAGCCACCAAGCTAGGGTAAATGAGCAGTACTTC. Translated, it gives CASSHQARVNEQYF. This chain uses TRBV4-1 with TRBJ2-5; D call uncertain. CDR3 length: 14 amino acids. Germline CDR1 reads MGHRA; CDR2 reads YSYEKL. V lost 3 bases, J lost 11 bases, and 19 bases lay in between.

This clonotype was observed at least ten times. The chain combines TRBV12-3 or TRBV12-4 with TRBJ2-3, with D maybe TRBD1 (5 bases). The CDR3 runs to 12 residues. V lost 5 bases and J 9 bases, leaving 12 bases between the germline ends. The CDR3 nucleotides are TGTGCCAGCAGTGCCACAGGAACCACGCAGTATTTT. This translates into CASSATGTTQYF.

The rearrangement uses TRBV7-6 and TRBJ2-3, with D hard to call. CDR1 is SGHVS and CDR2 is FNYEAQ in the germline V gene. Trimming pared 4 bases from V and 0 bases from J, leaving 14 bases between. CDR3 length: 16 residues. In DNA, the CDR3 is TGTGCCAGCAGCTCCGCCCCGAGGTATAGCACAGATACGCAGTATTTT. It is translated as CASSSAPRYSTDTQYF.

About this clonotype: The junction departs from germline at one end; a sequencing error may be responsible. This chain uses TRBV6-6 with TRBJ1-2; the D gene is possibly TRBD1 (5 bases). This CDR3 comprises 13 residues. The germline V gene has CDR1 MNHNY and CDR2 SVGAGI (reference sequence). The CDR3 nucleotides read TGTGCCAGCATTGGGACTTCGGGCTATAGCTACACCTTC. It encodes CASIGTSGYSYTF.

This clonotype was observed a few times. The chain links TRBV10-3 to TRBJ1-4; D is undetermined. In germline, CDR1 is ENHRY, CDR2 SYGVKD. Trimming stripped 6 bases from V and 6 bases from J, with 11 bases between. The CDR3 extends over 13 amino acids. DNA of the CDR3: TGTGCCATCAGCCCCGGTGGTTATGAAAAACTGTTTTTT. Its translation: CAISPGGYEKLFF.

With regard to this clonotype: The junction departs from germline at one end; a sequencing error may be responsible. This CDR3 reads CSARGGRLYGQYF. The CDR3 bases are TGCAGTGCTAGGGGGGGCAGGCTTTACGGGCAGTACTTC. V and J are TRBV20-1 and TRBJ2-7; D may match TRBD1 or TRBD2 (6 bases each). In germline, CDR1 is DFQATT, CDR2 SNEGSKA (reference sequence). This CDR3 is built from 13 residues.

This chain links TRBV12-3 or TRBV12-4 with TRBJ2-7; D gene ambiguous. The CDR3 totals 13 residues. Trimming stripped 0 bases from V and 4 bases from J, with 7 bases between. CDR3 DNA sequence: TGTGCCAGCAGTTTAGCCCCTTTTTACGAGCAGTACTTC. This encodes CASSLAPFYEQYF.